One and the same sample provided the 30 T cell receptor beta chains below, sequenced in a study of blood T cell repertoires in COVID-19. Here immunoSEQ multiplex PCR was the method, and the copy in TCRdb shows in-frame clones only, minus some. The sample lists around 100,000 clones, just under 85% seen once, with approximately 3.4% in the top ten. Sequenced: peripheral blood. The receptors here all came from a woman of 80 years or more with active or convalescent COVID-19.

V and J are TRBV9 and TRBJ1-6, with TRBD1 identical over 8 bases. CDR3 length equals 14 residues. V lost 5 bases to trimming and J lost 7 bases; unmatched junction nucleotides: 5. Germline CDR1 SGDLS, CDR2 YYNGEE. The DNA of the CDR3 is TGTGCCAGCAGGGGGACAGGCGAAAATTCACCCCTCCACTTT. It translates to CASRGTGENSPLHF.

The chain links TRBV24-1 to TRBJ1-1; no reliable D call. CDR3 length: 13 residues. Trimming removed 1 base from V and 1 base from J, with 3 bases in between. Germline values: CDR1 KGHDR, CDR2 SFDVKD. The CDR3 nucleotides are TGTGCCACCAGTGATTTCGGGAACACTGAAGCTTTCTTT. As protein: CATSDFGNTEAFF.

Only one count was recorded for this clone. A junction boundary mismatches the germline segment, possibly from a read error. The genes are TRBV27 and TRBJ1-3; 7 bases are shared with TRBD1. The CDR3 consists of 14 residues. Germline V gene lookup returns CDR1 MNHEY and CDR2 SMNVEV (reference sequence). The CDR3 region has the DNA TGCGAAATTAGCGACAGGGCCCCTGGAAACACCATATATTTT. This encodes CEISDRAPGNTIYF.

V gene TRBV15 combines with J gene TRBJ1-3; TRBD1 might be the D (6 bases). CDR1 and CDR2 from the germline V gene are LNHNV and YYDKDF (reference sequence). This CDR3 is built from 14 residues. V shed 5 bases and J shed 0 bases, with 8 bases lying between them. The CDR3 DNA is TGTGCCACCAGCGTAGGGGGCTCTGGAAACACCATATATTTT. It specifies CATSVGGSGNTIYF.

This clone was recorded many times. The V gene is TRBV4-3, the J gene TRBJ1-5, with unresolved D. The CDR3 runs to 14 residues. Per the germline V gene, CDR1 is LGHNA and CDR2 is YSLEER. V lost 3 bases to trimming and J lost 7 bases, with 13 bases between them. The CDR3 DNA reads as TGCGCCAGCAGCCAGGCACCCACGAACCAGCCCCAGCATTTT. Its protein product is CASSQAPTNQPQHF.

The chain links TRBV2 to TRBJ1-4; D is possibly TRBD1 (5 bases). The length of the CDR3 is 16 residues. Germline V gene data show CDR1 as SNHLY and CDR2 as FYNNEI. The V end was cut by 5 bases, the J end by 5 bases, with 18 bases between. In nucleotides, the CDR3 is TGTGCCAGCAGTCCGGGCCGGACACCGTCAAATGAAAAACTGTTTTTT. Amino acids: CASSPGRTPSNEKLFF. The whole variable domain, filled in from reference TRBV2 and TRBJ1-4, reads EPEVTQTPSHQVTQMGQEVILRCVPISNHLYFYWYRQILGQKVEFLVSFYNNEISEKSEIFDDQFSVERPDGSNFTLKIRSTKLEDSAMYFCASSPGRTPSNEKLFFGSGTQLSVL.

V and J are TRBV28 and TRBJ1-1; TRBD1 agrees at 10 bases. Germline V gene lookup returns CDR1 MDHEN and CDR2 SYDVKM. Trimming at V came to 4 bases and at J to 5 bases, leaving 10 bases not matched to a gene. This CDR3 comprises 16 residues. The CDR3 sequence: CASSSGTGVVRTEAFF. The DNA of the CDR3 is TGTGCCAGCAGTTCCGGGACAGGGGTAGTAAGGACTGAAGCTTTCTTT.

This clone showed up just once. The chain employs TRBV13 and TRBJ2-2; 12 nucleotides match TRBD1. The CDR3 covers 20 residues. Germline-derived CDR1 and CDR2 are PRHDT and FYEKMQ (reference sequence). Trimming took 4 bases from V and 0 from J; bases not matched to a gene: 12. The CDR3 DNA follows: TGTGCCAGCAGCTCCTACCCCGGGACAGGGGGCTCCGCGAACACCGGGGAGCTGTTTTTT. Amino acid sequence: CASSSYPGTGGSANTGELFF.

The chain links TRBV7-2 to TRBJ1-6, with D perhaps TRBD1 (6 bases). Germline assignment: CDR1 SGHTA and CDR2 FQGNSA. CDR3 length equals 16 residues. V lost 2 bases to trimming and J lost 10 bases, with 18 bases between them. This CDR3 reads CASSLRAGGAQSPLHF. The CDR3 DNA follows: TGTGCCAGCAGCTTAAGGGCCGGGGGGGCGCAATCACCCCTCCACTTT.

This chain connects TRBV10-3 to TRBJ1-1; no reliable D call. With 4 bases removed from V and 2 bases from J, the gap between germline ends came to 11 bases. Germline lookup yields CDR1 ENHRY and CDR2 SYGVKD. The CDR3 consists of 14 residues. The CDR3 loop is CAISGNAVNTEAFF. In nucleotides, the CDR3 is TGTGCCATCAGTGGGAATGCGGTCAACACTGAAGCTTTCTTT.

For the CDR3, the DNA is TGCGCCAGCAGCCAAGATCTACAGGTGAACACTGAAGCTTTCTTT. As protein: CASSQDLQVNTEAFF. The chain combines TRBV4-1 with TRBJ1-1, with a weak D call TRBD1 (5 bases). CDR1 is MGHRA, CDR2 YSYEKL, per germline. The CDR3 runs to 15 residues. Trimming removed 0 bases from V and 0 bases from J, with 8 bases in between.

This clone was found a few times. The V and J genes are TRBV28 and TRBJ2-4; D is possibly TRBD2 (5 bases). CDR3 size: 17 residues. The germline V gene encodes CDR1 MDHEN and CDR2 SYDVKM. Trimming removed 5 bases at V and 6 bases at J, with 23 bases between. The CDR3 protein is CASSPPNDGLTRNIQYF. The CDR3 DNA sequence: TGTGCCAGCAGTCCACCGAACGATGGACTCACGAGAAACATTCAGTACTTC.

The chain carries TRBV28 and TRBJ2-7; TRBD2 might be the D (5 bases). The ends were cut back, 5 bases at V and 4 bases at J, with 9 bases in the middle. Germline V lookup: CDR1 MDHEN, CDR2 SYDVKM. CDR3 length: 12 residues. CDR3: CASSHGIYEQYF. CDR3 DNA: TGTGCCAGCAGTCACGGGATTTACGAGCAGTACTTC.

The chain uses TRBV10-3 and TRBJ1-3; D may be TRBD1 (5 bases). The V and J ends lost 8 bases and 5 bases respectively, with 13 bases between them. The CDR3 has 13 residues. Per the germline V gene, CDR1 is ENHRY and CDR2 is SYGVKD. CDR3 loop: CAILDNARNTIYF. CDR3 in DNA: TGTGCCATCCTGGACAACGCCAGAAACACCATATATTTT.

The rearrangement uses TRBV5-1 and TRBJ2-3; D might be TRBD2 (6 bases). This CDR3 is 16 amino acids long. Trimming took off 2 bases at V and 5 bases at J, with 18 bases between the two ends. Germline loops: CDR1 SGHRS, CDR2 YFSETQ. This CDR3 is CASSFSPGRGGDTQYF. In nucleotides, the CDR3 is TGCGCCAGCAGCTTCTCACCGGGACGGGGAGGAGATACGCAGTATTTT.

There are a few counts of this clone. The chain links TRBV10-3 to TRBJ2-1; perhaps TRBD1 as D (7 bases). The CDR3 is 14 amino acids. The V end lost 6 bases, the J end lost 0 bases, and 9 bases lay between the germline ends. The germline gives CDR1 ENHRY, CDR2 SYGVKD. The CDR3 DNA is TGTGCCATCAGCAGGGGGGCCTCCTACAATGAGCAGTTCTTC. This gives the protein CAISRGASYNEQFF.

The chain has TRBV19 and TRBJ1-1, with 7 nucleotides matching TRBD1. The V segment lost 6 bases and the J segment 1 base; nucleotides outside the gene matches: 14. Germline V gives CDR1 LNHDA, CDR2 SQIVND (reference sequence). The CDR3 extends over 17 amino acids. The CDR3 is CASSLRTPGTANTEAFF. Here the CDR3 DNA reads TGTGCCAGTAGCCTGAGGACTCCCGGGACAGCGAACACTGAAGCTTTCTTT. Full variable domain (outside the CDR3, taken from reference TRBV19 and TRBJ1-1): DGGITQSPKYLFRKEGQNVTLSCEQNLNHDAMYWYRQDPGQGLRLIYYSQIVNDFQKGDIAEGYSVSREKKESFPLTVTSAQKNPTAFYLCASSLRTPGTANTEAFFGQGTRLTVV.

The V gene is TRBV19, the J gene TRBJ2-7, with D perhaps TRBD1 (5 bases). The CDR3 is 13 amino acids. Trimming removed 4 bases at V and 2 bases at J, with 9 bases between. CDR1 is LNHDA and CDR2 is SQIVND in the germline V gene (reference sequence). In DNA form, the CDR3 reads TGTGCCAGTAGTAGGCAGGGCCCCTACGAGCAGTACTTC. As protein: CASSRQGPYEQYF.

This chain connects TRBV5-4 to TRBJ2-3; 9 positions agree with TRBD2. Germline V CDR1 and CDR2: SGHNT, YYREEE (reference sequence). The CDR3 sequence is 15 residues long. Losses at the gene ends were 4 bases for V and 7 bases for J; bases not matched to a gene: 10. CDR3 bases: TGTGCCAGCAGCCCGAAACTAGCGGGCCCGAATACGCAGTATTTT. Protein product: CASSPKLAGPNTQYF.

This clone has only one observation. The CDR3 loop reads CASSWGLGGQETQYF. The CDR3 DNA is TGTGCCAGCAGTTGGGGACTAGGAGGCCAAGAGACCCAGTACTTC. This chain joins TRBV27 and TRBJ2-5; the match to TRBD2 covers 8 bases. The CDR3 extends over 15 amino acids. Per germline, CDR1 MNHEY and CDR2 SMNVEV (reference sequence). V shed 4 bases and J 1 base; nucleotides not matched to a gene: 5.

This chain's CDR3 is CASSLPGQSYEQYF. The CDR3, as DNA: TGTGCCAGCAGCCTCCCGGGACAAAGCTACGAGCAGTACTTC. The V call is TRBV5-4, the J call TRBJ2-7, with D possibly matching TRBD1 (6 bases). Germline assignment: CDR1 SGHNT and CDR2 YYREEE (reference sequence). The CDR3 runs 14 residues. V lost 4 bases and J lost 3, with 14 bases in between.

V is TRBV7-6 and J is TRBJ2-5; no reliable D call. Germline lookup yields CDR1 SGHVS and CDR2 FNYEAQ. The CDR3 runs to 14 residues. V was clipped by 5 bases and J by 2 bases, with 12 bases between them. The CDR3 spells CASSLEAAQETQYF. The CDR3 region has the DNA TGTGCCAGCAGCCTCGAGGCAGCTCAAGAGACCCAGTACTTC.

J is TRBJ1-2 and V is TRBV28, with TRBD1 as a possible D gene (5 bases). V was cut by 5 bases and J by 4 bases, with 8 bases left in between. This CDR3 comprises 12 residues. The germline V gene encodes CDR1 MDHEN and CDR2 SYDVKM. This chain's CDR3 is CASSPDSYGYTF. In nucleotides, the CDR3 is TGTGCCAGCAGTCCCGACAGCTATGGCTACACCTTC.

V is TRBV10-3 and J is TRBJ2-5, with TRBD1 matching 7 bases. In germline, CDR1 is ENHRY, CDR2 SYGVKD. The CDR3 contains 14 residues. J was trimmed by 4 bases and V by 4 bases; bases with no gene match: 6. This CDR3 reads CAISGTGVRETQYF. The CDR3 coding sequence is TGTGCCATCAGTGGAACAGGGGTGAGAGAGACCCAGTACTTC.

This chain connects TRBV5-1 to TRBJ1-2; D remains unclear. The CDR3 runs 14 residues. Trimming removed 0 bases from V and 0 bases from J, with 6 bases in between. Germline CDR1 reads SGHRS; CDR2 reads YFSETQ. As DNA, the CDR3 is TGCGCCAGCAGCTTGGATAGAACTAACTATGGCTACACCTTC. This codes for CASSLDRTNYGYTF.

The V and J genes are TRBV14 and TRBJ1-2; D possibly corresponds to TRBD1 (6 bases). The V and J ends lost 0 bases and 5 bases respectively, with 13 bases between them. Germline assignment: CDR1 SGHDN and CDR2 FVKESK. The CDR3 is made up of 15 amino acids. CDR3 nucleotides: TGTGCCAGCAGCCAAGATTCAGGGGCTCGGTATGGCTACACCTTC. Encoded protein: CASSQDSGARYGYTF. Drawing the rest from reference TRBV14 and TRBJ1-2, the complete variable domain is EAGVTQFPSHSVIEKGQTVTLRCDPISGHDNLYWYRRVMGKEIKFLLHFVKESKQDESGMPNNRFLAERTGGTYSTLKVQPAELEDSGVYFCASSQDSGARYGYTFGSGTRLTVV.

This chain links TRBV4-2 with TRBJ1-1; D possibly corresponds to TRBD1 (6 bases). CDR1 LGHNA and CDR2 YNFKEQ come from the germline V gene. The CDR3 loop spans 11 amino acids. V was shortened by 0 bases and J by 10 bases, with 6 bases between the two germline ends. CDR3 loop: CASSQEGGAFF. DNA of the CDR3: TGTGCCAGCAGCCAAGAAGGGGGAGCTTTCTTT.

V is TRBV7-3 and J is TRBJ2-4, with D possibly TRBD2 on 5 matching bases. CDR1 SGHTA and CDR2 FQGTGA come from the germline V gene. The CDR3 contains 17 residues. Between the trimmed V and J ends, which lost 5 bases and 0 bases, there was a span of 17 bases. The CDR3 sequence: CASSRSGLAVAKNIQYF. In nucleotides, the CDR3 is TGTGCCAGCAGCCGAAGCGGACTTGCCGTAGCCAAAAACATTCAGTACTTC.

Comment on this clone: An end of the junction does not agree with germline; a read error may underlie this. The V and J genes are TRBV2 and TRBJ1-2; 12 bases are a match to TRBD1. Germline V lookup: CDR1 SNHLY, CDR2 FYNNEI. The CDR3 contains 17 residues. The CDR3 DNA reads as TGTGCCAGCAGGAATTTCGGTAATGCCGGGACAGGGGGCGTAACCTCCTTC. It encodes CASRNFGNAGTGGVTSF.

The rearrangement joins TRBV6-2 or TRBV6-3 to TRBJ2-7, with 7 bases identical to TRBD1. The CDR3 spans 17 residues. Trimming removed 0 bases from V and 1 base from J; junction bases left unmatched: 9. Germline V lookup: CDR1 MNHEY, CDR2 SVGEGT. CDR3 residues: CASSYSGRQGGSYEQYF. CDR3 coding DNA: TGTGCCAGCAGTTACTCGGGACGACAGGGTGGTTCCTACGAGCAGTACTTC.